This record covers a single TCR beta chain. Its antigen remains unknown. This record belongs to a study of cytomegalovirus exposure and HLA in healthy donors. The ends lost 6 bases at V and 9 bases at J; junction bases unmatched: 11. Per the germline V gene, CDR1 is LNHDA and CDR2 is SQIVND (reference sequence). The CDR3 consists of 14 residues. Study conclusions and caveats: Listed as cytomegalovirus-associated were 150 or so TCR beta chains. Whilst most TCR sequences proved rare, a subset of public TCRs occurred across many donors.

The repertoire was sequenced with immunoSEQ multiplex PCR; TCRdb's copy has only in-frame clones and lacks some. The table includes about 220,000 clones, around 90% detected once. The clonotype comes from a woman under 30 in good health and CMV-seronegative. What was sequenced was PBMCs. V is TRBV19 and J is TRBJ2-4; TRBD2 agrees at 7 bases. The CDR3 DNA reads as TGTGCCAGTAGAGAGGCCAGGGAGGGGTTCATTCAGTACTTC. It is translated as CASREAREGFIQYF.